One and the same sample provided the 18 T cell receptor beta chains below, sequenced in a study of graft-versus-host responses after intestinal transplantation. Produced via immunoSEQ multiplex PCR; TCRdb's table is partial and in-frame only. Of some 87,000 clones detected, roughly 92% appear once; the ten largest clones hold about 0.3%. The antigens these receptors bind are not known. This specimen consisted of unstimulated CD4+ T cells sorted from spleen or lymph node cells, obtained before intestinal transplant. The source of these receptors is a human donor who received an intestinal transplant.

The V call is TRBV5-1, the J call TRBJ1-2, with 11 bases matching TRBD1. The V and J ends lost 4 bases and 4 bases, in that order; junction bases with no gene match: 6. The CDR3 is made up of 15 amino acids. Germline V gene lookup returns CDR1 SGHRS and CDR2 YFSETQ. The CDR3 DNA follows: TGCGCCAGCAGCCTCGGACAGGGGGCCTCCTATGGCTACACCTTC. Encoded protein: CASSLGQGASYGYTF.

This sequence joins TRBV5-6 and TRBJ1-1; 7 nucleotides line up with TRBD1. The CDR3 sequence is 15 residues long. Per germline, CDR1 SGHDT and CDR2 YYEEEE. Germline trimming cut 0 bases from V and 11 bases from J; bases unmatched to any gene: 13. Written as DNA, the CDR3 is TGTGCCAGCAGCTTGGGGGACTGGACAGGCAATGCGGCTTTCTTT. It encodes CASSLGDWTGNAAFF.

The chain joins TRBV6-5 to TRBJ1-2; 11 nucleotides agree with TRBD1. The V gene end was trimmed by 6 bases and the J gene end by 7 bases; junction bases not matched to a gene: 7. The V gene's germline CDR1 is MNHEY and CDR2 SVGAGI. CDR3 size: 14 residues. CDR3 in amino acids: CASSLKGTGGGYTF. The DNA for the CDR3 is TGTGCCAGCAGCCTAAAGGGGACAGGGGGTGGCTACACCTTC.

The rearrangement joins TRBV5-1 to TRBJ1-2; no reliable D call. The germline V and J ends were trimmed by 4 bases and 3 bases, with 10 bases remaining between them. The CDR3 covers 13 residues. Germline CDR1 reads SGHRS; CDR2 reads YFSETQ. The CDR3, as DNA: TGCGCCAGCAGCCTCGGGGATGACTATGGCTACACCTTC. Protein: CASSLGDDYGYTF. The variable domain in full, with the rest retrieved from reference TRBV5-1 and TRBJ1-2, is KAGVTQTPRYLIKTRGQQVTLSCSPISGHRSVSWYQQTPGQGLQFLFEYFSETQRNKGNFPGRFSGRQFSNSRSEMNVSTLELGDSALYLCASSLGDDYGYTFGSGTRLTVV.

This chain uses TRBV2 with TRBJ1-1; D unresolved. This CDR3 spans 15 amino acids. Between the trimmed V and J ends, which lost 0 bases and 0 bases, there was a span of 8 bases. Germline V gene lookup returns CDR1 SNHLY and CDR2 FYNNEI. As DNA, the CDR3 is TGTGCCAGCAGTGAAGCTTGGCAAATGAACACTGAAGCTTTCTTT. Its translation: CASSEAWQMNTEAFF.

This clone is a singleton in its sample. The rearrangement joins TRBV30 to TRBJ2-1, with 8 positions matching TRBD2. There are 17 residues in the CDR3. The V segment lost 1 base and the J segment 5 bases; nucleotides outside the gene matches: 13. Germline lookup yields CDR1 GTSNPN and CDR2 SVGIG (reference sequence). CDR3 bases: TGTGCCTGGAGTGGGCCCGGGACTAGATCGTCGCACAATGAGCAGTTCTTC. This gives the protein CAWSGPGTRSSHNEQFF.

In the case of this clone: The sample contains more than one DNA sequence encoding this CDR3. The rearrangement uses TRBV9 and TRBJ2-3; D unclear. The CDR3 is made up of 12 amino acids. CDR1 is SGDLS, CDR2 YYNGEE, per germline. V dropped 0 bases and J dropped 2 bases, with 1 base sitting between them. CDR3 in DNA: TGTGCCAGCAGCGTAGTCACAGATACGCAGTATTTT. It codes for CASSVVTDTQYF.

The V call is TRBV7-9, the J call TRBJ2-1; D unclear. This CDR3 region has 13 residues. Germline loops: CDR1 SEHNR, CDR2 FQNEAQ (reference sequence). V lost 0 bases, J lost 5 bases, and 5 bases lay in between. The CDR3 nucleotides read TGTGCCAGCAGCTTAGCGTGGAACAATGAGCAGTTCTTC. Translated, it gives CASSLAWNNEQFF.

This chain uses TRBV9 with TRBJ2-1; TRBD1 agrees at 10 bases. The germline gives CDR1 SGDLS, CDR2 YYNGEE. This CDR3 has 16 amino acids. The junction had 12 bases not matched to a gene; V was cut back by 4 bases and J by 8 bases. This CDR3 reads CASSPQGGQGIDEQFF. In nucleotides, the CDR3 is TGTGCCAGCAGCCCCCAAGGGGGACAGGGGATCGATGAGCAGTTCTTC.

This clone occurred once. This chain links TRBV25-1 with TRBJ2-7; D may be TRBD1 or TRBD2 (5 bases each). Trimming cost V 2 bases and J 0 bases, with 14 bases left between them. The CDR3 extends over 16 amino acids. Germline CDR1 is MGHDK and CDR2 is SYGVNS. CDR3 in amino acids: CASSEARDASSYEQYF. CDR3 DNA: TGTGCCAGCAGTGAAGCCCGGGACGCAAGCTCCTACGAGCAGTACTTC.

This clone was observed a few times. V usage is TRBV18 and J usage is TRBJ1-4, with TRBD1 as a possible D gene (5 bases). The V end lost 2 bases, the J end lost 7 bases, and 11 bases lay between the germline ends. From germline, CDR1 is KGHSH and CDR2 LQKENI. This CDR3 has 14 residues. This CDR3 reads CASSPVQGGEKLFF. The CDR3 nucleotides are TGTGCCAGCTCACCAGTCCAGGGAGGTGAAAAACTGTTTTTT.

This sequence joins TRBV11-2 and TRBJ2-7; D gene ambiguous. The V and J ends lost 5 bases and 3 bases respectively, with 5 bases between them. CDR1 and CDR2 from the germline V gene are SGHAT and FQNNGV. CDR3 length equals 11 residues. This CDR3 reads CASSPNYEQYF. CDR3 bases: TGTGCCAGCAGCCCTAACTACGAGCAGTACTTC.

V gene TRBV11-2 combines with J gene TRBJ1-2; D is uncertain. Germline V gene data show CDR1 as SGHAT and CDR2 as FQNNGV. This CDR3 comprises 18 residues. Between the trimmed V and J ends, which lost 5 bases and 0 bases, there was a span of 22 bases. CDR3 sequence reads: CASSPLVPERLANYGYTF. The CDR3 DNA sequence: TGTGCCAGCAGCCCACTAGTGCCGGAGAGACTTGCTAACTATGGCTACACCTTC.

This chain uses TRBV18 with TRBJ2-7, with TRBD2 as a possible D gene (5 bases). CDR1 KGHSH and CDR2 LQKENI come from the germline V gene. This CDR3 comprises 14 residues. V was shortened by 3 bases and J by 0 bases, with 9 bases between the two germline ends. DNA for the CDR3: TGTGCCAGCTCACCGAGCGGCCTCTCCTACGAGCAGTACTTC. It codes for CASSPSGLSYEQYF.

The chain links TRBV6-5 to TRBJ2-5, with no clear D. This CDR3 has 11 amino acids. CDR1 is MNHEY, CDR2 SVGAGI, per germline. V lost 1 base and J 5 bases, leaving 2 bases between the germline ends. The CDR3 region is CASSYFETQYF. The CDR3 DNA is TGTGCCAGCAGTTACTTTGAGACCCAGTACTTC.

CDR3 sequence reads: CASSFSGRDTGELFF. DNA for the CDR3: TGTGCCAGCAGCTTCAGCGGGAGAGACACCGGGGAGCTGTTTTTT. The chain joins TRBV7-3 to TRBJ2-2; 8 nucleotides agree with TRBD2. The CDR3 sequence is 15 residues long. Germline CDR1 is SGHTA and CDR2 is FQGTGA. Trimming took 3 bases from V and 3 from J; bases not matched to a gene: 3. Drawing the rest from reference TRBV7-3 and TRBJ2-2, the complete variable domain is GAGVSQTPSNKVTEKGKYVELRCDPISGHTALYWYRQSLGQGPEFLIYFQGTGAADDSGLPNDRFFAVRPEGSVSTLKIQRTERGDSAVYLCASSFSGRDTGELFFGEGSRLTVL.

This clone was seen only once. The chain recombines TRBV19 with TRBJ2-1; D unclear. Germline V gives CDR1 LNHDA, CDR2 SQIVND (reference sequence). The CDR3 extends over 15 amino acids. V dropped 0 bases and J dropped 4 bases, with 10 bases sitting between them. The CDR3: CASSIELPAYNEQFF. The DNA of the CDR3 is TGTGCCAGTAGTATAGAACTCCCGGCGTACAATGAGCAGTTCTTC.

The CDR3 sequence is CASSTPGGAYEQYF. CDR3 sequence (DNA): TGTGCCAGTAGTACACCAGGGGGGGCCTACGAGCAGTACTTC. The chain combines TRBV19 with TRBJ2-7; D possibly uses TRBD1 or TRBD2 (7 bases each). V was pared by 4 bases and J by 2 bases, with 12 bases between. In germline, CDR1 is LNHDA, CDR2 SQIVND (reference sequence). This CDR3 spans 14 amino acids.